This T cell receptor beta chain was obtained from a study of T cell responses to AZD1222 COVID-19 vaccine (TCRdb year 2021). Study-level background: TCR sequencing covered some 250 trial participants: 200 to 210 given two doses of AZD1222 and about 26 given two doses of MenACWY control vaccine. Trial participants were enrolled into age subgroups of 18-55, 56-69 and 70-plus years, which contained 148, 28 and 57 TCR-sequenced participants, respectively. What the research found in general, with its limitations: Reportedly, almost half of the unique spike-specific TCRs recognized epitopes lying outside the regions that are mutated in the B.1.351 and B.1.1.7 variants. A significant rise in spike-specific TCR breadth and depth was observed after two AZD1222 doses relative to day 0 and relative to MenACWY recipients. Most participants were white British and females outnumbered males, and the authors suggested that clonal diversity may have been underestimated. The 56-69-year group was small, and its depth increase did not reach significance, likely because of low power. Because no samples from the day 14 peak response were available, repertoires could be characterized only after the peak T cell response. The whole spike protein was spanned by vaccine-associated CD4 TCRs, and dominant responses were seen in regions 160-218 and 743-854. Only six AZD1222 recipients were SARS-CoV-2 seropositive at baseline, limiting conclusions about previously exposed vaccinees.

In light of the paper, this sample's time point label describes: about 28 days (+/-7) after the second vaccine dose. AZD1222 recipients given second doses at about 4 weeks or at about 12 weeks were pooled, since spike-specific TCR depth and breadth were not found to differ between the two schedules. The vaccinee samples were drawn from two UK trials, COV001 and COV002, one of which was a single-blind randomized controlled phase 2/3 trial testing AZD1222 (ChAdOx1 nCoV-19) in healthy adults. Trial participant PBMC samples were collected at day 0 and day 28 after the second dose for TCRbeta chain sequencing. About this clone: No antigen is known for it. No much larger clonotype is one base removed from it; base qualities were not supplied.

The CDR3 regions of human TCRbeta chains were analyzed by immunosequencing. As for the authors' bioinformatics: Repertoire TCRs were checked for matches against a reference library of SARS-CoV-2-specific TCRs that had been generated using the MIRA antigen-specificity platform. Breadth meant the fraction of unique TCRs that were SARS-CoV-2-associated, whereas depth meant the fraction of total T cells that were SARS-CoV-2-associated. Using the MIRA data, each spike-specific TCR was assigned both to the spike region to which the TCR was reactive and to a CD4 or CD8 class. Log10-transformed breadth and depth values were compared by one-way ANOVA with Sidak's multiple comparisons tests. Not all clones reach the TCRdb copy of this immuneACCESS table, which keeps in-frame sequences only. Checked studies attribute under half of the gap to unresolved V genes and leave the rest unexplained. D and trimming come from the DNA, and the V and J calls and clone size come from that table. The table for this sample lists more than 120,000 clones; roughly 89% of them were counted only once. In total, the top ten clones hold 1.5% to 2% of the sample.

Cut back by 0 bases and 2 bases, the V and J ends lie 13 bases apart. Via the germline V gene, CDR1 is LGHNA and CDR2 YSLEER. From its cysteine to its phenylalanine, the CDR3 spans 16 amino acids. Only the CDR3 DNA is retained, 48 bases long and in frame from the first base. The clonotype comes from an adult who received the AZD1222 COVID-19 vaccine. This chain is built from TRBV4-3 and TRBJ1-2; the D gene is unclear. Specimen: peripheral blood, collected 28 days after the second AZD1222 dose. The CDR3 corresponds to CASSQEGGASNYGYTF. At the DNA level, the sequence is TGCGCCAGCAGCCAAGAAGGAGGCGCCAGCAACTATGGCTACACCTTC.